This T cell receptor beta chain comes out of a study of blood T cell repertoires in COVID-19. Germline CDR1 GTSNPN, CDR2 SVGIG (reference sequence). CDR3 length: 19 residues. Trimming left V 0 bases short and J 3 bases short, with 23 bases between. Generated by immunoSEQ multiplex PCR, the TCRdb table keeps only in-frame clones and is missing some. Of 200,000 to 250,000 clones listed, approximately 82% were seen once; the top ten hold about an eighth. Sequencing input: peripheral blood. This TCR was sampled from a woman aged 40 to 50 with acute or convalescent COVID-19. The chain carries TRBV30 and TRBJ2-2; tentative D call: TRBD1 (5 bases). CDR3 in amino acids: CAWSVRGLTFNLYTGELFF. CDR3 coding DNA: TGTGCCTGGAGTGTTAGGGGTCTAACTTTTAATCTTTACACCGGGGAGCTGTTTTTT.